Shown below are 5 T cell receptor beta chains from a single sample sequenced in a study of blood T cell repertoires in COVID-19 (dated by TCRdb to the early 2020s). The method behind the library was the immunoSEQ multiplex PCR assay. In its TCRdb copy, this immuneACCESS table keeps in-frame sequences only and misses some clones. Where compared with another copy, unresolved V genes explain less than half of these, and the others have no known cause. The sample table records under 200,000 clones; approximately 79% of these occur just once. The leading ten clones occupy 17% of the sample. Sequencing used peripheral blood. The receptors were gathered from a man aged 55 to 70 with active or convalescent COVID-19.

The gene calls are TRBV5-6 and TRBJ1-2; TRBD1 aligns across 8 bases. Germline lookup yields CDR1 SGHDT and CDR2 YYEEEE. The CDR3 has 14 amino acids. The junction had 3 bases not matched to a gene; V was cut back by 4 bases and J by 1 base. The CDR3 here is CASSGDRGNYGYTF. The CDR3 DNA is TGTGCCAGCAGCGGTGACAGGGGTAACTATGGCTACACCTTC.

The chain links TRBV27 to TRBJ2-1; D may be TRBD2 (5 bases). This CDR3 has 13 amino acids. Germline lookup yields CDR1 MNHEY and CDR2 SMNVEV (reference sequence). The V end lost 2 bases, the J end lost 6 bases, and 8 bases lay between the germline ends. The CDR3 reads CASSLVEGNEQFF. In DNA, the CDR3 is TGTGCCAGCAGTTTAGTCGAGGGCAATGAGCAGTTCTTC.

The rearrangement uses TRBV11-3 and TRBJ2-1; TRBD1 is a possible D gene (6 bases). Looked up from germline, CDR1 is SGHNT and CDR2 is YENEEA. Trimming pared 5 bases from V and 2 bases from J, leaving 16 bases between. The CDR3 totals 16 residues. The CDR3 nucleotides read TGTGCCAGCAGCCAAGGGGGTGGGGTGGCCTACAATGAGCAGTTCTTC. The encoded protein is CASSQGGGVAYNEQFF.

For the CDR3, the DNA is TGTGCCAGCGGAAATAGCGGGACCCTCTCCTACGAGCAGTACTTC. This encodes CASGNSGTLSYEQYF. V is TRBV2 and J is TRBJ2-7; TRBD2 matches 8 bases. Germline assignment: CDR1 SNHLY and CDR2 FYNNEI. The CDR3 sequence is 15 residues long. The V segment lost 8 bases and the J segment 0 bases; nucleotides outside the gene matches: 9.

The rearrangement joins TRBV20-1 to TRBJ2-5; 10 nucleotides match TRBD2. The CDR3 sequence is 15 residues long. In germline, CDR1 is DFQATT, CDR2 SNEGSKA (reference sequence). The J segment lost 5 bases and the V segment lost 3 bases, leaving 9 bases of the junction unmatched. DNA for the CDR3: TGCAGTGCTAGTTTTCCCGGGACTAGCGCCGAGACCCAGTACTTC. Translation: CSASFPGTSAETQYF.